This T cell receptor (beta chain) comes out of a study of T cell responses to AZD1222 COVID-19 vaccine. Data came from immunoSEQ multiplex PCR; TCRdb stores just in-frame clones and leaves some out. The sample lists about 110,000 clones; about 81% were seen once. The CDR3 contains 13 residues. Germline CDR1 reads SGHRS; CDR2 reads YFSETQ. Trimming cost V 4 bases and J 1 base; bases outside gene matches: 0. Regarding this clone: As yet, its antigen is unknown. Other DNA sequences within the sample encode an identical CDR3.

Study conclusions and caveats: CD4 TCRs covered the whole spike, strongest at regions 160-218 and 743-854.

The V and J genes are TRBV5-1 and TRBJ2-3, with 7 bases fitting TRBD2. This receptor was taken from an adult in good health. Source: peripheral blood, taken on day 0 of AZD1222 vaccination. CDR3 loop: CASSLAGTDTQYF. The CDR3 DNA follows: TGCGCCAGCAGCCTAGCGGGCACAGATACGCAGTATTTT.